The TCR beta chain under discussion was sequenced for a study of patients and donors after allogeneic stem cell transplantation. From the RT-PCR reads, TCRdb called clonotypes with MiXCR, one entry per CDR3 protein. The sample lists 20,000 to 25,000 distinct CDR3 sequences, around 28% occurring once. The sample comprised blood, either unsorted or a sorted T cell fraction (not recorded which). The receptor's source is a human donor who was either an allogeneic HSCT recipient or a stem cell or donor lymphocyte infusion donor (not recorded which). It is not recorded whose cells these are; they may come from a transplant donor.

The DNA for the CDR3 is TGCAGTGCGGAACTAGCGGGGGTGACAGATACGCAGTATTTT. This encodes CSAELAGVTDTQYF. This chain connects TRBV20-1 to TRBJ2-3; 11 nucleotides align to TRBD2. CDR1 and CDR2 (germline): DFQATT, SNEGSKA (reference sequence). The ends lost 6 bases at V and 3 bases at J; junction bases unmatched: 5. The CDR3 consists of 14 residues.